The 17 T cell receptor beta chains below were found in one sample sequenced in a study of T cell repertoires in cytomegalovirus infection (dated by TCRdb to the late 2010s). Antigens of these TCRs are unknown. The meaning of the sample's treatment or condition label: in vitro stimulation with specific CMV peptide epitopes to enrich CMV-specific T cells. The instrument given in TCRdb is Illumina HiSeq 1500. Using fastp trimming at Q25 and MiXCR clonotype assembly, TCRdb reanalyzed the public sequencing data and kept in-frame beta chains. For every CDR3 protein sequence, its rows merge into one entry that carries the most common genes and DNA. This sample is represented by about a million distinct CDR3 sequences; roughly 30% of them were singletons. About an eighth of the sample rests with the top ten. Specimen: cultured CD8+ T cells from PBMCs, collected from culture after CMV antigen stimulation. Source of these receptors: a human donor in good health (CMV status not recorded). Some clones in this sample may be carry-over from other donors' samples.

This clonotype came up a few times. The V call is TRBV10-3, the J call TRBJ1-2; D gene unclear. V dropped 9 bases and J dropped 3 bases, with 11 bases sitting between them. CDR3 length: 12 residues. The germline V gene has CDR1 ENHRY and CDR2 SYGVKD. Here the CDR3 DNA reads TGTGCCATACGGACGGAGCACTATGGCTACACCTTC. Protein: CAIRTEHYGYTF.

This chain connects TRBV7-4 to TRBJ2-1, with 8 bases aligning to TRBD1. The V and J ends lost 8 bases and 3 bases, in that order; junction bases with no gene match: 9. The CDR3 is 15 residues long. Germline CDR1 SGHVT, CDR2 SQSDAQ. CDR3 coding DNA: TGTGCCAGCGCCTTTCGGACAGGGATCTACAATGAGCAGTTCTTC. It translates to CASAFRTGIYNEQFF.

This clonotype was found a few times. This chain joins TRBV7-9 and TRBJ1-2, with no clear D. CDR1 and CDR2 (germline): SEHNR, FQNEAQ (reference sequence). The V end lost 5 bases, the J end lost 7 bases, and 23 bases lay between the germline ends. There are 16 residues in the CDR3. The CDR3 loop is CASSPDGLPTGLGYTF. CDR3 coding DNA: TGTGCCAGCAGCCCCGACGGACTGCCTACCGGTCTTGGCTACACCTTC.

This rearrangement joins TRBV10-3 to TRBJ2-2, with TRBD2 as a possible D gene (5 bases). The CDR3 consists of 14 residues. Trimming stripped 6 bases from V and 0 bases from J, with 8 bases between. The germline V gene has CDR1 ENHRY and CDR2 SYGVKD. CDR3 bases: TGTGCCATCAGGGACTCCTCGAACACCGGGGAGCTGTTTTTT. Translating gives CAIRDSSNTGELFF.

This chain links TRBV10-3 with TRBJ1-1; TRBD1 aligns across 9 bases. The CDR3 has 18 residues. The V gene end was trimmed by 2 bases and the J gene end by 4 bases; junction bases not matched to a gene: 14. Germline V gives CDR1 ENHRY, CDR2 SYGVKD. For the CDR3, the DNA is TGTGCCATCAGTGAGAGGGACAGGGAGTTGTTCGACGGCACTGAAGCTTTCTTT. It codes for CAISERDRELFDGTEAFF.

Regarding this clonotype: This may arise from a read error, as a much more abundant clone is one base away. V usage is TRBV7-6 and J usage is TRBJ1-4; 7 bases align to TRBD1. V lost 5 bases to trimming and J lost 8 bases; unmatched junction nucleotides: 11. The CDR3 covers 15 residues. CDR1 and CDR2 from the germline V gene are SGHVS and FNYEAQ. CDR3 DNA: TGTGCCAGCAGCCCGTCCGGACAGGCCCGAGAAAAACTGTTTTTT. Encoded protein: CASSPSGQAREKLFF.

This clonotype showed up just a few times. The V and J genes are TRBV7-9 and TRBJ1-1, with a weak D call TRBD1 (5 bases). The CDR3 runs to 14 residues. Germline lookup yields CDR1 SEHNR and CDR2 FQNEAQ (reference sequence). The V gene lost 1 base and the J gene lost 8 bases, with 14 bases spanning the gap. CDR3 coding DNA: TGTGCCAGCAGCTTAGTGGATAAGGGGACCGAAGCTTTCTTT. Translated: CASSLVDKGTEAFF. Full variable domain (rest looked up from reference TRBV7-9 and TRBJ1-1): DTGVSQNPRHKITKRGQNVTFRCDPISEHNRLYWYRQTLGQGPEFLTYFQNEAQLEKSRLLSDRFSAERPKGSFSTLEIQRTEQGDSAMYLCASSLVDKGTEAFFGQGTRLTVV.

This chain uses TRBV4-3 with TRBJ2-6, with 8 bases fitting TRBD2. Losses at the gene ends were 2 bases for V and 0 bases for J; bases not matched to a gene: 6. CDR1 is LGHNA and CDR2 is YSLEER in the germline V gene. This CDR3 has 18 amino acids. The CDR3 bases are TGCGCCAGCAGCCAAAAGCGGGGGACTCTCTCTGGGGCCAACGTCCTGACTTTC. Protein: CASSQKRGTLSGANVLTF.

This clonotype was seen many times. The chain joins TRBV28 to TRBJ1-3, with D possibly being TRBD1 (5 bases). V lost 7 bases to trimming and J lost 0 bases, with 13 bases between them. CDR1 and CDR2 from the germline V gene are MDHEN and SYDVKM. The length of the CDR3 is 15 residues. The DNA for the CDR3 is TGTGCCAGCAAAAGCACCGGGGGCTCTGGAAACACCATATATTTT. This encodes CASKSTGGSGNTIYF.

This clonotype was observed a handful of times. The chain couples TRBV7-8 to TRBJ2-7; D is undetermined. This CDR3 has 12 residues. Between the trimmed V and J ends, which lost 4 bases and 7 bases, there was a span of 11 bases. Germline assignment: CDR1 SGHVS and CDR2 FQNEAQ. CDR3 nucleotide sequence: TGTGCCAGCAGCTCCATCCAGTGGGAGCAGTACTTC. It encodes CASSSIQWEQYF.

A few counts support this clonotype. The chain links TRBV7-9 to TRBJ2-5; 9 positions agree with TRBD1. Losses at the gene ends were 3 bases for V and 4 bases for J; bases not matched to a gene: 6. CDR3 length: 15 amino acids. CDR1 and CDR2 from the germline V gene are SEHNR and FQNEAQ (reference sequence). The chain's CDR3 is CASSFRQGGTETQYF. CDR3 in DNA: TGTGCCAGCAGCTTTCGACAGGGGGGAACAGAGACCCAGTACTTC.

The chain joins TRBV12-3 or TRBV12-4 to TRBJ1-2; weak D call: TRBD1 (6 bases). V lost 6 bases to trimming and J lost 7 bases, with 9 bases between them. CDR3 length: 11 amino acids. CDR3 nucleotides: TGTGCCAGCAGGGTCAGGGGTGGCTACACCTTC. Its translation is CASRVRGGYTF.

As regards this clonotype: The CDR3 carries no conserved terminal phenylalanine or tryptophan, so it likely arises from a read error. This chain links TRBV7-2 with TRBJ1-6; D ambiguous. Trimming left V 5 bases short and J 4 bases short, with 9 bases between. The CDR3 contains 14 residues. The V gene's germline CDR1 is SGHTA and CDR2 FQGNSA. CDR3: CASSPGPYNSPLHY. The DNA for the CDR3 is TGTGCCAGCAGCCCAGGCCCTTATAATTCACCCCTCCACTAT.

This chain joins TRBV27 and TRBJ1-4, with 7 bases lining up with TRBD1. This CDR3 spans 17 amino acids. The junction had 12 bases not matched to a gene; V was cut back by 2 bases and J by 6 bases. CDR1 and CDR2 from the germline V gene are MNHEY and SMNVEV (reference sequence). The CDR3 loop is CASSLRGGQGVDEKLFF. The CDR3 nucleotides read TGTGCCAGCAGTTTAAGAGGAGGGCAGGGGGTCGATGAAAAACTGTTTTTT.

The gene calls are TRBV3-1 and TRBJ1-1; D gene unclear. The CDR3 totals 14 residues. Germline V gene lookup returns CDR1 LGHDT and CDR2 YNNKEL (reference sequence). V lost 1 base and J 1 base, leaving 7 bases between the germline ends. CDR3 bases: TGTGCCAGCAGCCAAGTATCGGAGAACACTGAAGCTTTCTTT. This sequence encodes CASSQVSENTEAFF.

This chain connects TRBV27 to TRBJ1-1; no definite D call. This CDR3 has 15 residues. Trimming stripped 0 bases from V and 6 bases from J, with 14 bases between. Germline values: CDR1 MNHEY, CDR2 SMNVEV (reference sequence). In nucleotides, the CDR3 is TGTGCCAGCAGTTTATCAGGGTGGGGTGCCGCTGAAGCTTTCTTT. Protein product: CASSLSGWGAAEAFF.

The genes are TRBV7-3 and TRBJ2-3; TRBD2 matches 8 bases. V lost 2 bases, J lost 4 bases, and 5 bases stayed unmatched. The CDR3 length is 15 residues. The germline V gene has CDR1 SGHTA and CDR2 FQGTGA. The CDR3 protein is CASSLGAGAPDTQYF. In nucleotides, the CDR3 is TGTGCCAGCAGCTTAGGAGCGGGGGCTCCAGATACGCAGTATTTT.